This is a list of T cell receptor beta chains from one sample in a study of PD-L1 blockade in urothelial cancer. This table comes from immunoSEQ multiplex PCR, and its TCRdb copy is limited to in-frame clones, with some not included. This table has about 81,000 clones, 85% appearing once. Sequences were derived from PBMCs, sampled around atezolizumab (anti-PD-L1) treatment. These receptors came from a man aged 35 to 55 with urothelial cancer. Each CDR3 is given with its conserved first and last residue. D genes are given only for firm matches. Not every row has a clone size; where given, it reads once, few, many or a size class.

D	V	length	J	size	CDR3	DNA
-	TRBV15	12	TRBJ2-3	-	CATSRALDTQYF	TGTGCCACCAGCAGAGCCCTCGATACGCAGTATTTT
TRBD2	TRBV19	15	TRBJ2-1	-	CASSVTSGSHNEQFF	TGTGCCAGTAGTGTAACTAGCGGGAGTCACAATGAGCAGTTCTTC
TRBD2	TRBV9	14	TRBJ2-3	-	CASTLGLAGDTQYF	TGTGCCAGCACCCTAGGACTAGCGGGAGATACGCAGTATTTT
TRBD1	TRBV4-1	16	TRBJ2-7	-	CASSQSWGQGAYEQYF	TGCGCCAGCAGCCAAAGCTGGGGACAGGGGGCCTACGAGCAGTACTTC
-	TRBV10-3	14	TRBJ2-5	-	CAIRKQDPRETQYF	TGTGCCATCAGAAAGCAAGATCCCAGGGAGACCCAGTACTTC
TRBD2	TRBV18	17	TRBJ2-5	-	CASSPREGRRRQETQYF	TGTGCCAGCTCACCTCGGGAGGGCCGACGGAGGCAAGAGACCCAGTACTTC
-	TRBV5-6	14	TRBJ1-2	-	CASSWSGANYGYTF	TGTGCCAGCAGCTGGTCAGGGGCTAACTATGGCTACACCTTC
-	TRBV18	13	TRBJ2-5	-	CASSPPNQETQYF	TGTGCCAGCTCACCACCGAACCAGGAGACCCAGTACTTC
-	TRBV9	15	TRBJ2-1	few	CASSVVAGATDEQFF	TGTGCCAGCAGCGTAGTGGCAGGGGCCACGGATGAGCAGTTCTTC
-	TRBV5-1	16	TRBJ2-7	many	CASRPARVVGSYEQYF	TGCGCCAGCAGACCGGCCCGGGTTGTGGGCTCCTACGAGCAGTACTTC
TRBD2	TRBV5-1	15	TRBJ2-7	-	CASSLRPGGPYEQYF	TGCGCCAGCAGCTTGCGACCGGGAGGCCCCTACGAGCAGTACTTC
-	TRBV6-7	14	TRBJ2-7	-	CASHRGGGSYEQYF	TGTGCCAGCCACCGCGGCGGCGGCTCATACGAGCAGTACTTC